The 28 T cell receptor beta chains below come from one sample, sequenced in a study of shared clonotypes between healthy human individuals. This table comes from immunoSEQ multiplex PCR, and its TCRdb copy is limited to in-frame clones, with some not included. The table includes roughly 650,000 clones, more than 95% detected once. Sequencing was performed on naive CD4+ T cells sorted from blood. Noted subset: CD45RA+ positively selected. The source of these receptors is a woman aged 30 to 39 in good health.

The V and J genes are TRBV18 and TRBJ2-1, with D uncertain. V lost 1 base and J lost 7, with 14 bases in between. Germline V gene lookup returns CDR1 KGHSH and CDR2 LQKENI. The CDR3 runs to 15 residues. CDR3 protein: CASSPHADPWNEQFF. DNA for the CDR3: TGTGCCAGCTCACCACATGCGGATCCCTGGAATGAGCAGTTCTTC.

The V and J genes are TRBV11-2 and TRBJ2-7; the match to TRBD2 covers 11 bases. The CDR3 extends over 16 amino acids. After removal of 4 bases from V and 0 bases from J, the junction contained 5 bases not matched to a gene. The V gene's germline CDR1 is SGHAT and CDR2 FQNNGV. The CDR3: CASSSTSGGYSYEQYF. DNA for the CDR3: TGTGCCAGCAGCTCTACTAGCGGGGGATACTCCTACGAGCAGTACTTC.

CDR3 amino acids: CASSGPGAQPQHF. The CDR3 nucleotides read TGTGCCAGTAGTGGACCAGGGGCTCAGCCCCAGCATTTT. The chain is built from TRBV19 and TRBJ1-5; D possibly corresponds to TRBD1 (6 bases). The V and J ends lost 5 bases and 6 bases respectively, with 11 bases between them. This CDR3 is built from 13 residues. Germline V lookup: CDR1 LNHDA, CDR2 SQIVND (reference sequence).

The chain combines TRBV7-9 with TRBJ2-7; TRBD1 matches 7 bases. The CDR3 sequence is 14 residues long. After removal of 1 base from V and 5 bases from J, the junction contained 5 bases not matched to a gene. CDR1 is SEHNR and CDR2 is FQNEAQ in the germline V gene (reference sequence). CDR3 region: CASSLGQGIHEQYF. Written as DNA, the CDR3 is TGTGCCAGCAGCTTAGGACAGGGTATCCACGAGCAGTACTTC.

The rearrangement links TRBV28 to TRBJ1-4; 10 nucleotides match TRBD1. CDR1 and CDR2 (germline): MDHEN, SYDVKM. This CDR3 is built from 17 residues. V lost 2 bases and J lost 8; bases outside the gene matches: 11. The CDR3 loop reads CASSLQDRGLMGEKLFF. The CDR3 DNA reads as TGTGCCAGCAGTTTACAAGACAGGGGGCTCATGGGAGAAAAACTGTTTTTT.

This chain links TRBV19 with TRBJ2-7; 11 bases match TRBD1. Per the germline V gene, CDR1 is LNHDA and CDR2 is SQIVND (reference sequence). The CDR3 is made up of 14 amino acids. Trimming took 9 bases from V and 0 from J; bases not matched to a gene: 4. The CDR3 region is CASRDRGDSYEQYF. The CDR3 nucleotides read TGTGCCAGCCGGGACAGGGGGGACTCCTACGAGCAGTACTTC. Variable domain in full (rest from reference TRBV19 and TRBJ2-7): DGGITQSPKYLFRKEGQNVTLSCEQNLNHDAMYWYRQDPGQGLRLIYYSQIVNDFQKGDIAEGYSVSREKKESFPLTVTSAQKNPTAFYLCASRDRGDSYEQYFGPGTRLTVT.

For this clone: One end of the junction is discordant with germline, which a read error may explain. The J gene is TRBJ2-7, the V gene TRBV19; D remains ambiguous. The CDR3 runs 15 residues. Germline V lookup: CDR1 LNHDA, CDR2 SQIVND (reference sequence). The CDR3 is CASSPRADPSSEQYF. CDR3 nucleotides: TGTGCCAGTAGCCCTAGGGCGGACCCTTCCTCCGAGCAGTACTTC.

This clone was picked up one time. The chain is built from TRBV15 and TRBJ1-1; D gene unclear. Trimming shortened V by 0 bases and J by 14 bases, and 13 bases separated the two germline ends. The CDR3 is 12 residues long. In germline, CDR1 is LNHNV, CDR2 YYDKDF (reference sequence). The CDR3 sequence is CATSRDQDPSFF. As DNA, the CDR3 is TGTGCCACCAGCAGAGATCAAGACCCTAGCTTCTTT.

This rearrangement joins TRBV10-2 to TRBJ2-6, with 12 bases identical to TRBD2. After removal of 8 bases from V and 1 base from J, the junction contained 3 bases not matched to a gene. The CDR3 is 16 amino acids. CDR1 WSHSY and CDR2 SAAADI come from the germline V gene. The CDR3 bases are TGCGCCAGCTCTAGCGGGAGGGCTTCTGGGGCCAACGTCCTGACTTTC. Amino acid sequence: CASSSGRASGANVLTF.

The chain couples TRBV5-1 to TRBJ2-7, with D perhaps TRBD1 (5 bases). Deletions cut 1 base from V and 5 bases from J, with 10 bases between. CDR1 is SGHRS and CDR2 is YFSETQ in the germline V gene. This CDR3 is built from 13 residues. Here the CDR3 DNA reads TGCGCCAGCAGCTTGATACAGGACCACGAGCAGTACTTC. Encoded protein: CASSLIQDHEQYF.

CDR3 sequence reads: CASSDRPSTDTQYF. CDR3 bases: TGTGCCAGTAGTGACAGGCCCAGCACAGATACGCAGTATTTT. V gene TRBV19 combines with J gene TRBJ2-3; D may be TRBD1 (6 bases). This CDR3 spans 14 amino acids. CDR1 is LNHDA and CDR2 is SQIVND in the germline V gene (reference sequence). The germline V and J ends were trimmed by 5 bases and 0 bases, with 9 bases remaining between them.

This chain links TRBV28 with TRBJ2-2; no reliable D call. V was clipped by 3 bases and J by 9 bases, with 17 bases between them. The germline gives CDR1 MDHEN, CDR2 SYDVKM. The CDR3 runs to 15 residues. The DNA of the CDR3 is TGTGCCAGCAGTTTCCAACACGGCGCCCGCAGGGAGCTGTTTTTT. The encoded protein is CASSFQHGARRELFF.

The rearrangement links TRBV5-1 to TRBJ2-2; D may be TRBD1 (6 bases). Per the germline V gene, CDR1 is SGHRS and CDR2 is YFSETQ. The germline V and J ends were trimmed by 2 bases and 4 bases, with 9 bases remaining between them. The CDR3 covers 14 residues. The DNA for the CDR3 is TGCGCCAGCAGCTTACAGGGCAGCACCGGGGAGCTGTTTTTT. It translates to CASSLQGSTGELFF.

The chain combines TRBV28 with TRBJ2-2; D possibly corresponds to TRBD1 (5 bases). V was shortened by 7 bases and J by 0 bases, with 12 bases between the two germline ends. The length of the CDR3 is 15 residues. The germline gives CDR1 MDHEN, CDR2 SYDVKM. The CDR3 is CASKEYRSNTGELFF. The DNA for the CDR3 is TGTGCCAGCAAGGAGTACAGGTCGAACACCGGGGAGCTGTTTTTT. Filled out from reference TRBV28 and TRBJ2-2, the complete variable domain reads DVKVTQSSRYLVKRTGEKVFLECVQDMDHENMFWYRQDPGLGLRLIYFSYDVKMKEKGDIPEGYSVSREKKERFSLILESASTNQTSMYLCASKEYRSNTGELFFGEGSRLTVL.

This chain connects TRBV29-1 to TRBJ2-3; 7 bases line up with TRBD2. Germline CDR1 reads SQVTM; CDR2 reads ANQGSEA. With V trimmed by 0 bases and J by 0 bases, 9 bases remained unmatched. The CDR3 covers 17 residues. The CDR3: CSVEDGGDSGSTDTQYF. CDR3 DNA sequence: TGCAGCGTTGAAGATGGGGGTGATAGCGGGAGCACAGATACGCAGTATTTT.

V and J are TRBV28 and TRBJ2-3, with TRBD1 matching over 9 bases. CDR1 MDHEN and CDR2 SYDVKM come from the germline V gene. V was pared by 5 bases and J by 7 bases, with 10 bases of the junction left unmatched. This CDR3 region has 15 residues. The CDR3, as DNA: TGTGCCAGCAGTCCCGGGACAGGGTTTGTAAATACGCAGTATTTT. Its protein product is CASSPGTGFVNTQYF. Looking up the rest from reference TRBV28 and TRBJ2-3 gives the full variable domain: DVKVTQSSRYLVKRTGEKVFLECVQDMDHENMFWYRQDPGLGLRLIYFSYDVKMKEKGDIPEGYSVSREKKERFSLILESASTNQTSMYLCASSPGTGFVNTQYFGPGTRLTVL.

This CDR3 reads CASSLWGEADTQYF. CDR3 DNA sequence: TGTGCCAGCAGCTTATGGGGGGAAGCAGATACGCAGTATTTT. The chain employs TRBV5-8 and TRBJ2-3; the D gene is possibly TRBD2 (6 bases). Trimming pared 2 bases from V and 4 bases from J, leaving 11 bases between. The germline CDR1 and CDR2 sequences are SGHTS and YDEGEE. This CDR3 region has 14 residues.

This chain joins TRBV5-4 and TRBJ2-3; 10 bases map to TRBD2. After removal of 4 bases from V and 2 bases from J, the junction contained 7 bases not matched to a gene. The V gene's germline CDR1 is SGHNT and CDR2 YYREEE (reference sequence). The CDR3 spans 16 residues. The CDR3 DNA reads TGTGCCAGCAGCACTACTAGCGGGGCCTCCACAGATACGCAGTATTTT. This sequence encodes CASSTTSGASTDTQYF.

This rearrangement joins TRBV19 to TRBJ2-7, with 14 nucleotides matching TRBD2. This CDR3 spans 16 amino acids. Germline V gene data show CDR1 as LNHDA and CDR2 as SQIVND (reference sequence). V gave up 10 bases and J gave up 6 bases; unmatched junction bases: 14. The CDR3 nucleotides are TGTGCCACTTCGACTAGCGGGAGGGCCGGGAATCGCGAGCAGTACTTC. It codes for CATSTSGRAGNREQYF.

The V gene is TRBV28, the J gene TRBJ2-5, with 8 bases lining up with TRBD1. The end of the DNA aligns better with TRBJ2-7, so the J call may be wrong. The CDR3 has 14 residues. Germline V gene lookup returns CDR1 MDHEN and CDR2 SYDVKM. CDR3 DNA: TGTGCCAGCACCCGGACAGGGACCTCCTACGAGCAGTACTTC. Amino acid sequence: CASTRTGTSYEQYF.

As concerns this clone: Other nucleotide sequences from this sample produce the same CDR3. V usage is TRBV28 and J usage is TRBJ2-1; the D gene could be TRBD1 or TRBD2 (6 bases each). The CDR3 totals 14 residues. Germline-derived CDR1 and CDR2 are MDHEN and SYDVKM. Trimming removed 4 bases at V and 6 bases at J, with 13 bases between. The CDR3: CASSSPGGGNEQFF. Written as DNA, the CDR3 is TGTGCCAGCAGTTCCCCCGGAGGGGGCAATGAGCAGTTCTTC.

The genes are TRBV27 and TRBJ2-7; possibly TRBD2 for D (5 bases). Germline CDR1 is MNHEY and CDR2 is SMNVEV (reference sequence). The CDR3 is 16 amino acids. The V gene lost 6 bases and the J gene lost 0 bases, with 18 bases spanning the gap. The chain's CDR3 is CASSRLDSMSSYEQYF. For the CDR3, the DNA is TGTGCCAGCAGCCGCCTGGACTCGATGAGCTCCTACGAGCAGTACTTC.

The CDR3: CASSSRNRGPYVEQYF. CDR3 nucleotide sequence: TGTGCCAGCAGTTCCCGAAACAGGGGCCCTTATGTCGAGCAGTACTTC. The chain has TRBV6-5 and TRBJ2-7, with 7 bases identical to TRBD1. Germline V lookup: CDR1 MNHEY, CDR2 SVGAGI. This CDR3 is 16 amino acids long. V was clipped by 4 bases and J by 6 bases; unmatched bases: 15.

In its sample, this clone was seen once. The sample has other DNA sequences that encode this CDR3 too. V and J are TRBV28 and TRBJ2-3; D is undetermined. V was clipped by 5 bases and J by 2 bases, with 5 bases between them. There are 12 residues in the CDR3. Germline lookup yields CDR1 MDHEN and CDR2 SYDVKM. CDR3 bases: TGTGCCAGCAGTCTTCTCACAGATACGCAGTATTTT. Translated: CASSLLTDTQYF.

CDR3 DNA: TGTGCCTGGAGCCCGGCCTATAAGACAAGTGAAGCTTTCTTT. Protein product: CAWSPAYKTSEAFF. The gene calls are TRBV30 and TRBJ1-1; D unresolved. Trimming took 3 bases from V and 7 from J, leaving 18 bases between them. The CDR3 covers 14 residues. Germline CDR1 is GTSNPN and CDR2 is SVGIG (reference sequence).

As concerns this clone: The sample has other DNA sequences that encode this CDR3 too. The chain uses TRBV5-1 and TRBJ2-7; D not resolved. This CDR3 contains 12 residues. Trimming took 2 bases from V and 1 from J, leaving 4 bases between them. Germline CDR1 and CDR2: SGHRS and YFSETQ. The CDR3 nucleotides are TGCGCCAGCAGCTTAGAGTCCTACGAGCAGTACTTC. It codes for CASSLESYEQYF. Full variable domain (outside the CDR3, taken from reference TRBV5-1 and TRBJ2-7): KAGVTQTPRYLIKTRGQQVTLSCSPISGHRSVSWYQQTPGQGLQFLFEYFSETQRNKGNFPGRFSGRQFSNSRSEMNVSTLELGDSALYLCASSLESYEQYFGPGTRLTVT.

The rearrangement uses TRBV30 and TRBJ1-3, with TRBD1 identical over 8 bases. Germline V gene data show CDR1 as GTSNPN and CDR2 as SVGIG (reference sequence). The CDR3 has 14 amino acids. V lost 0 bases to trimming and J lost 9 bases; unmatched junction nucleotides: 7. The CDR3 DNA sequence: TGTGCCTGGAGTGTAGGACAGGGCCCCTTCACCATATATTTT. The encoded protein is CAWSVGQGPFTIYF.

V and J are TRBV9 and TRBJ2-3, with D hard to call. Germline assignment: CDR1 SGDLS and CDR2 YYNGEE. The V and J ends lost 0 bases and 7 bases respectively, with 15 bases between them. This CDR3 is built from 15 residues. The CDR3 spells CASSVAVTQLNTQYF. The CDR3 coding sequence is TGTGCCAGCAGCGTAGCTGTTACACAGTTGAATACGCAGTATTTT.